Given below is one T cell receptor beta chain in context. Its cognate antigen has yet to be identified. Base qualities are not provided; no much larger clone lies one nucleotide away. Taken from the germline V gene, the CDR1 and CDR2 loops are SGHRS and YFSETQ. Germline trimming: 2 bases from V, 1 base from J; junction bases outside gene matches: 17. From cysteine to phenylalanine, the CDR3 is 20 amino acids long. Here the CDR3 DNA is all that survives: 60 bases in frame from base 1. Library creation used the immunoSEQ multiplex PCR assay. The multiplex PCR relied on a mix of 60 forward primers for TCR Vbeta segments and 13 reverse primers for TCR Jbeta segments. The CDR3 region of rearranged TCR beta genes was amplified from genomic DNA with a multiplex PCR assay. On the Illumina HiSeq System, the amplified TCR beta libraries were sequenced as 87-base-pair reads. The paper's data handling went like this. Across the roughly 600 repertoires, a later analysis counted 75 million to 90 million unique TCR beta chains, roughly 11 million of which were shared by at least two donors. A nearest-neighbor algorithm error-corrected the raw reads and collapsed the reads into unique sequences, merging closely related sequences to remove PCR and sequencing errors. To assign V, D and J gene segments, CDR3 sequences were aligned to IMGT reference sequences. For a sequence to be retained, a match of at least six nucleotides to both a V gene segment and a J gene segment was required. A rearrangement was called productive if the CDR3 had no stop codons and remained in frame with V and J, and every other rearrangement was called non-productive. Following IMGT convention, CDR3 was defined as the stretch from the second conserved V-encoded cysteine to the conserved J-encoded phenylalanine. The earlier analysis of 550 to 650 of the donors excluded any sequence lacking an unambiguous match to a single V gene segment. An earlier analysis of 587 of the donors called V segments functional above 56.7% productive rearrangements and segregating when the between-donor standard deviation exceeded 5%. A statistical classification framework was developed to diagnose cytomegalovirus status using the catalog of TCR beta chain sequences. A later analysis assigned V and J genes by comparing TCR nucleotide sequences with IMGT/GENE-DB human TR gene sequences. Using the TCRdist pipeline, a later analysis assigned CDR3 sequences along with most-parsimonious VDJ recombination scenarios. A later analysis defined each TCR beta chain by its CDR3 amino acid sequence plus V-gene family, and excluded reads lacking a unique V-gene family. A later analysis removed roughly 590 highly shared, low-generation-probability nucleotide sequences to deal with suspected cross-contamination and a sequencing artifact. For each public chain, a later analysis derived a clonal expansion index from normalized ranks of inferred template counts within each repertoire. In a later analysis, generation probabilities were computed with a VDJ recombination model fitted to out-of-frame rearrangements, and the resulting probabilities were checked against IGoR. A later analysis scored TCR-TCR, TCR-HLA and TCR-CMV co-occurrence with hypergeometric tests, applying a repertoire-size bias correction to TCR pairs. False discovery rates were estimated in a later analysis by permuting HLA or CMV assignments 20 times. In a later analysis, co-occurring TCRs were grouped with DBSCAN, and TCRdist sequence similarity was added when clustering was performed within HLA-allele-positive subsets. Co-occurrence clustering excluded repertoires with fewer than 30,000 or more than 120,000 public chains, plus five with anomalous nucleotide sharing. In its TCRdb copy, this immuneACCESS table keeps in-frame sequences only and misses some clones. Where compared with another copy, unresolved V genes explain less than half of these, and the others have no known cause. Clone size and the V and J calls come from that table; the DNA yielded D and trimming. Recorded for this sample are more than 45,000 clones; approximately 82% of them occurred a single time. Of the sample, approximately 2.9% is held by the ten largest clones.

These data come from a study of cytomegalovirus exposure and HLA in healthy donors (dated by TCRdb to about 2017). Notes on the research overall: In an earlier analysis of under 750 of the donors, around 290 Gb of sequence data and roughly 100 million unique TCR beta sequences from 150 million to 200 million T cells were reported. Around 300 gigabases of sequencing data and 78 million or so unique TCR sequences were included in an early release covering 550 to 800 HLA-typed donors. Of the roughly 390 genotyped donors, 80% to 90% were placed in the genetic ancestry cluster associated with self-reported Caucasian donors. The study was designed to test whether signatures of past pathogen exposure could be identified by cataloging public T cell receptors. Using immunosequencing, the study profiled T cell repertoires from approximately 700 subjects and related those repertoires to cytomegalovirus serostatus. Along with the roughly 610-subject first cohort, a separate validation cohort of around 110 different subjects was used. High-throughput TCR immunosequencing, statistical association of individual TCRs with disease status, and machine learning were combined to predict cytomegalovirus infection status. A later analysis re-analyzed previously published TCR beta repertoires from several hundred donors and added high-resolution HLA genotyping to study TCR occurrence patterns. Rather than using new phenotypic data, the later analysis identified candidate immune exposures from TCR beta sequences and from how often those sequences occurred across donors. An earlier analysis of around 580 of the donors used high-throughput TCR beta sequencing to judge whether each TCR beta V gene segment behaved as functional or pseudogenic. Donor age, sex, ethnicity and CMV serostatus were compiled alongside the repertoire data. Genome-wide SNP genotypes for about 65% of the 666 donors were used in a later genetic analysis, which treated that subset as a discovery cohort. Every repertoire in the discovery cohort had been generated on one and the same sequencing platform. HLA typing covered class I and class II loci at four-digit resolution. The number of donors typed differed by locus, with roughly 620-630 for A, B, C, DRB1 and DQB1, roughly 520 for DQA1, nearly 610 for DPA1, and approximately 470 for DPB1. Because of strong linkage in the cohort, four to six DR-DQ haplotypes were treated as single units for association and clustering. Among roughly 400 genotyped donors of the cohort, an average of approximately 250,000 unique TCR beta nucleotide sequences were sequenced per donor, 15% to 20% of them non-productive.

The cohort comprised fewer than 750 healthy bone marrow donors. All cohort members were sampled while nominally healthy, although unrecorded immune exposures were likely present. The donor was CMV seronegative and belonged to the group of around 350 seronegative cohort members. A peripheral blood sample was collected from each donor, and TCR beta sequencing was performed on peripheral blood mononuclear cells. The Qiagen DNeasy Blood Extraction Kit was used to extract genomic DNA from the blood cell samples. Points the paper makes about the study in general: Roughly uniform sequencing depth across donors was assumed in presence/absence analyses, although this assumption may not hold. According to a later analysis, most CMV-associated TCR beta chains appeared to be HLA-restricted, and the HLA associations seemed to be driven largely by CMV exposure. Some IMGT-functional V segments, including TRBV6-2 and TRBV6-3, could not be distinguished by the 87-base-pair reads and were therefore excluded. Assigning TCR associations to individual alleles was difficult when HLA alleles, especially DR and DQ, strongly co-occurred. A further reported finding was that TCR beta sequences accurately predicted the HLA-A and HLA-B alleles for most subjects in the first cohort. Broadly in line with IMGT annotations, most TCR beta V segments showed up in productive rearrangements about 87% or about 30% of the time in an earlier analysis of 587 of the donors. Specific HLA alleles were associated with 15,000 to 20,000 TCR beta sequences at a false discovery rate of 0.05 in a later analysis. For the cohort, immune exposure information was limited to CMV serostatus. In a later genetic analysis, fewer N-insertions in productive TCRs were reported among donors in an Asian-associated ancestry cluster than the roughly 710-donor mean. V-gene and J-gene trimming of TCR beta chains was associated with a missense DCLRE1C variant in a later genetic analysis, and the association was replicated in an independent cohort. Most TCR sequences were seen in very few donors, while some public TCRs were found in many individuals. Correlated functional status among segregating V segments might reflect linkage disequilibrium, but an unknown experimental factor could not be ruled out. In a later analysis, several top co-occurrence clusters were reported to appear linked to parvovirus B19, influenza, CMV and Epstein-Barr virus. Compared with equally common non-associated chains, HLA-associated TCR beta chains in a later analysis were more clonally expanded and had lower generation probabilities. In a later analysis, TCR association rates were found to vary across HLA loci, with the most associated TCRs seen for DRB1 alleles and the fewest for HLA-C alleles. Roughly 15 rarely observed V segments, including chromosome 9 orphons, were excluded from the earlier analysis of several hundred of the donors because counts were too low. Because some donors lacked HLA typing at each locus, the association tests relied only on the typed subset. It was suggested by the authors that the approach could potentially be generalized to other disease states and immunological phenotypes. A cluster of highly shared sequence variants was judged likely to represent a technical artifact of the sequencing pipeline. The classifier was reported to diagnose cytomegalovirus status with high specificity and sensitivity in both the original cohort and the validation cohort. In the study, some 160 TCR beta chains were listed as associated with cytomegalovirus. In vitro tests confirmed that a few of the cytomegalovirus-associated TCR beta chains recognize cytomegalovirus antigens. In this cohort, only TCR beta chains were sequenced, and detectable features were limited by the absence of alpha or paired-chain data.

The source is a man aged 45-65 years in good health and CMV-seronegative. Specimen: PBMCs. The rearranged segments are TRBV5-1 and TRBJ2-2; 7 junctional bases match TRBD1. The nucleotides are TGCGCCAGCAGCTTCCTTTACACGTTCGACAGGGCAGGGAACACCGGGGAGCTGTTTTTT. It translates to CASSFLYTFDRAGNTGELFF.